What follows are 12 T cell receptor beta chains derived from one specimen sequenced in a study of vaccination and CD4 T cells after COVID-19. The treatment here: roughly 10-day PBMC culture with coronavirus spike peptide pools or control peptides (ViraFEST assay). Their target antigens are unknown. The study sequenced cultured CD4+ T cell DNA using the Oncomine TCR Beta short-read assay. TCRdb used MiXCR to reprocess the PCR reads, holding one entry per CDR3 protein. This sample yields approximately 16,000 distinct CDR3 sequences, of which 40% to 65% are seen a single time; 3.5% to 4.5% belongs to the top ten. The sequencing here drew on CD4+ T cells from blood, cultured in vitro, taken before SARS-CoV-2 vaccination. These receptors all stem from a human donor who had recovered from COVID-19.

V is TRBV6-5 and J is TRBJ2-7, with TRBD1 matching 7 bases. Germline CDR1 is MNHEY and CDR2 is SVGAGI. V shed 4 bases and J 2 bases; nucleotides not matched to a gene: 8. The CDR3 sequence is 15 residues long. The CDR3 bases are TGTGCCAGCAGTTTCGGAGCGACAGGGACCTACGAGCAGTACTTC. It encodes CASSFGATGTYEQYF.

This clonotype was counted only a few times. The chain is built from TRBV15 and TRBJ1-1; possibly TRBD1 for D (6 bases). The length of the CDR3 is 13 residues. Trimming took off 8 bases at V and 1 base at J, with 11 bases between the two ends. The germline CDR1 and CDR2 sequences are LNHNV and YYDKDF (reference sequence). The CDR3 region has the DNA TGTGCCACCGGGGGGCAGACGAACACTGAAGCTTTCTTT. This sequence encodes CATGGQTNTEAFF.

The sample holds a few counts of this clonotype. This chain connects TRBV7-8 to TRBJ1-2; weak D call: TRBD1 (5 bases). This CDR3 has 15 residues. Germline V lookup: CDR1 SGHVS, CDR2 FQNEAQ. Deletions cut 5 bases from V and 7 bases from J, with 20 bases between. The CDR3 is CASSPDSGLGFGYTF. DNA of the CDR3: TGTGCCAGCAGCCCCGACAGCGGGTTAGGTTTTGGCTACACCTTC. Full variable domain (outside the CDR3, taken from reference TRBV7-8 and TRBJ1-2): GAGVSQSPRYKVAKRGQDVALRCDPISGHVSLFWYQQALGQGPEFLTYFQNEAQLDKSGLPSDRFFAERPEGSVSTLKIQRTQQEDSAVYLCASSPDSGLGFGYTFGSGTRLTVV.

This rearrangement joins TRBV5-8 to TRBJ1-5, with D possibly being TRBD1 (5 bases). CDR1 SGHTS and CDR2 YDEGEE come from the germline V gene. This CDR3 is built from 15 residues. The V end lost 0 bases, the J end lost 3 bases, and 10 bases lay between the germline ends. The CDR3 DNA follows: TGTGCCAGCAGCTTGGGCAGGGCCGTCAATCAGCCCCAGCATTTT. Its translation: CASSLGRAVNQPQHF.

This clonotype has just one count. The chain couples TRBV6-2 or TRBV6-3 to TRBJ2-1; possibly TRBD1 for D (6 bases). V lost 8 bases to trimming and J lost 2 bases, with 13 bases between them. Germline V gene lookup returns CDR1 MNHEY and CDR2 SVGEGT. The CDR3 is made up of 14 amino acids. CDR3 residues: CASLDRPTYNEQFF. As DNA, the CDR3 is TGTGCCAGCCTTGACAGGCCTACCTACAATGAGCAGTTCTTC.

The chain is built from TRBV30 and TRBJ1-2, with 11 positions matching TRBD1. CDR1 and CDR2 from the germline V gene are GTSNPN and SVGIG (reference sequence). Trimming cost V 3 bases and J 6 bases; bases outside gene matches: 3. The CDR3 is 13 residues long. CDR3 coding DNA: TGTGCCTGGAGGGGGACAGGGGGTAATGGCTACACCTTC. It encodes CAWRGTGGNGYTF.

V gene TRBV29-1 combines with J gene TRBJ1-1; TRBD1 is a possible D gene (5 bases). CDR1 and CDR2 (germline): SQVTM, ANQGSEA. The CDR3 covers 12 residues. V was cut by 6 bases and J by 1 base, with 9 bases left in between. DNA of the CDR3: TGCAGCGTCTCCGACAGGAACACTGAAGCTTTCTTT. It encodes CSVSDRNTEAFF.

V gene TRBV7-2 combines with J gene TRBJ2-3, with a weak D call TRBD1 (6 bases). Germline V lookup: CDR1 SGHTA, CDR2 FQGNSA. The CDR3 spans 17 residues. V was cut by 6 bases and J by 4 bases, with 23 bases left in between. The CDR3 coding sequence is TGTGCCAGCAGTCTTATCGGAGCAGGGGCAAATGCAGATACGCAGTATTTT. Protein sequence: CASSLIGAGANADTQYF.

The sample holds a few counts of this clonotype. CDR3 coding DNA: TGCAGTGCTAGGGGGGGCGGGAACTATGGCTACACCTTC. As protein: CSARGGGNYGYTF. The chain employs TRBV20-1 and TRBJ1-2; D is possibly TRBD1 (6 bases). The CDR3 covers 13 residues. Deletions cut 3 bases from V and 2 bases from J, with 10 bases between. CDR1 and CDR2 (germline): DFQATT, SNEGSKA (reference sequence).

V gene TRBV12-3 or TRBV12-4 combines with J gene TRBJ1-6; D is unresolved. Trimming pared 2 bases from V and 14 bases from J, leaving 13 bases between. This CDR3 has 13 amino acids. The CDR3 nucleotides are TGTGCCAGCAGTTTATATGAAAGGTCCGCCCTCCACTTT. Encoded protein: CASSLYERSALHF.

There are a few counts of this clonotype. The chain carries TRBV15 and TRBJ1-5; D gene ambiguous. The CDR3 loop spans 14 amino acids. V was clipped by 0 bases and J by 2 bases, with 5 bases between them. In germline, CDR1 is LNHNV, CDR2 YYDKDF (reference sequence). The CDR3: CATSRDSRNQPQHF. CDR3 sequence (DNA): TGTGCCACCAGCAGAGATTCACGCAATCAGCCCCAGCATTTT.

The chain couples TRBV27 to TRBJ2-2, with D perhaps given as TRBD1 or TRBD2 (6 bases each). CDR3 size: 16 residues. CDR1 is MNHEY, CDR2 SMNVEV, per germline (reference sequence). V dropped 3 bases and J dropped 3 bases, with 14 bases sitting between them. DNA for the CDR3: TGTGCCAGCAGTTTTTCGGGGGCGGGTTACACCGGGGAGCTGTTTTTT. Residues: CASSFSGAGYTGELFF.